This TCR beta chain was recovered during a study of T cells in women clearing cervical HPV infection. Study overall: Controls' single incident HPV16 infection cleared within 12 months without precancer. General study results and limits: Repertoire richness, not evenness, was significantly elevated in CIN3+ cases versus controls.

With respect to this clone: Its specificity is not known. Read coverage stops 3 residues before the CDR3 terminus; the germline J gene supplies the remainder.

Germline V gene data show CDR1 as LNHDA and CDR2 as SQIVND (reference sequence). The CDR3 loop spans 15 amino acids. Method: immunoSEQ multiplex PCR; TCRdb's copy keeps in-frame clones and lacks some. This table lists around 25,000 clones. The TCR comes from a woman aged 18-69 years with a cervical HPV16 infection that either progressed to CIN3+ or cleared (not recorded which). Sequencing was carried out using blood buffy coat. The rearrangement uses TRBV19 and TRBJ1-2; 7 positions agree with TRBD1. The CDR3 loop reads CASSMDRSSYNDYTF. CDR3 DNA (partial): TGTGCCAGTAGTATGGACAGGAGCTCCTACAATGAC. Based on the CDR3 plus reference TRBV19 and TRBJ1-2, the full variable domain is DGGITQSPKYLFRKEGQNVTLSCEQNLNHDAMYWYRQDPGQGLRLIYYSQIVNDFQKGDIAEGYSVSREKKESFPLTVTSAQKNPTAFYLCASSMDRSSYNDYTFGSGTRLTVV.